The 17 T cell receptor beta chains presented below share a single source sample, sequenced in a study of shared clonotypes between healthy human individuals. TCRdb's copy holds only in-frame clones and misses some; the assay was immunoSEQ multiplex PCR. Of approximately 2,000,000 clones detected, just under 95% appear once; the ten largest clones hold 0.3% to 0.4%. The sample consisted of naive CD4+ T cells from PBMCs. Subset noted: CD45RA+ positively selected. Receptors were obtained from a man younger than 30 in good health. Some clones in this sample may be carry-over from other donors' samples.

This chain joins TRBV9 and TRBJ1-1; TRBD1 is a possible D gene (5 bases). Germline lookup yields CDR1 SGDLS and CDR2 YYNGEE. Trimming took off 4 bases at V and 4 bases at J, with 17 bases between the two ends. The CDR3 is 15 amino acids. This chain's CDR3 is CASSPRQGSGTEAFF. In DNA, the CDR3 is TGTGCCAGCAGCCCGAGGCAGGGCTCGGGCACTGAAGCTTTCTTT.

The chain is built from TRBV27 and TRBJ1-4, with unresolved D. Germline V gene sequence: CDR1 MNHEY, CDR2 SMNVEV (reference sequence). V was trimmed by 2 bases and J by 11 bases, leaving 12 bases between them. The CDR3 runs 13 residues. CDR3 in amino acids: CASSLHKVGKLFF. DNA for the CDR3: TGTGCCAGCAGTTTACATAAAGTGGGGAAACTGTTTTTT.

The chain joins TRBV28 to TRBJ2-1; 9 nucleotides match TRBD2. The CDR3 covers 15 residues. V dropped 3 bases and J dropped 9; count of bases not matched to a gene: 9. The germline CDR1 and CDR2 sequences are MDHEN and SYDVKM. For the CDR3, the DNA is TGTGCCAGCAGTTTCTTAGCGGGAGTGATCGGTGAGCAGTTCTTC. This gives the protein CASSFLAGVIGEQFF.

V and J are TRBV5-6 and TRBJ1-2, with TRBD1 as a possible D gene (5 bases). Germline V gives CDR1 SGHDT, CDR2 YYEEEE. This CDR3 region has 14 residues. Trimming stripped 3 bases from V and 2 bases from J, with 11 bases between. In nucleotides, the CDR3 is TGTGCCAGCAGCTCGTCAAAGGGGAACTATGGCTACACCTTC. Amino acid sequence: CASSSSKGNYGYTF.

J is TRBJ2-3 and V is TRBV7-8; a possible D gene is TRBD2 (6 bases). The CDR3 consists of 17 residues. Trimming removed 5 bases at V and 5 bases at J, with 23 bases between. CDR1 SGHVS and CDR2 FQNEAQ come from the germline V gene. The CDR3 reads CASSPPGGGGWGDTQYF. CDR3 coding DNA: TGTGCCAGCAGCCCACCGGGTGGGGGAGGATGGGGAGATACGCAGTATTTT.

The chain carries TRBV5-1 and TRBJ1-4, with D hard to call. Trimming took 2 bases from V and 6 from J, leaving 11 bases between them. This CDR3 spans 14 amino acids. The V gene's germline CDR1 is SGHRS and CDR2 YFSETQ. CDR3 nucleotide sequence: TGCGCCAGCAGCTTAGGAGGGCGCGATGAAAAACTGTTTTTT. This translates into CASSLGGRDEKLFF.

In DNA form, the CDR3 reads TGCGCCAGCAGCTTGGCTCTAGCGGGGCACACCGGGGAGCTGTTTTTT. Translation gives CASSLALAGHTGELFF. This sequence joins TRBV5-1 and TRBJ2-2; TRBD2 matches at 9 bases. V shed 0 bases and J 3 bases; nucleotides not matched to a gene: 3. The CDR3 loop spans 16 amino acids. In germline, CDR1 is SGHRS, CDR2 YFSETQ.

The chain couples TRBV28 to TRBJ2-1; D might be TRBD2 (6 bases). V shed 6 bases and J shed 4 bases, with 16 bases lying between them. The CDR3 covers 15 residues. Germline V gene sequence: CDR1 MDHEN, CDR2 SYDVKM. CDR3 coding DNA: TGTGCCAGCAGCAGCCGGACGGGAGTTTACAATGAGCAGTTCTTC. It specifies CASSSRTGVYNEQFF.

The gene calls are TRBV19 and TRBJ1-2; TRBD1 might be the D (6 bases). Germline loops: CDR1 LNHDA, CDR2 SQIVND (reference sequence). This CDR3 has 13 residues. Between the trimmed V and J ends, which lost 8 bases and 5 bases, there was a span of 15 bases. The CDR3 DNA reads TGTGCCAGTCAGTTGGACAGAAATTATGGCTACACCTTC. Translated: CASQLDRNYGYTF.

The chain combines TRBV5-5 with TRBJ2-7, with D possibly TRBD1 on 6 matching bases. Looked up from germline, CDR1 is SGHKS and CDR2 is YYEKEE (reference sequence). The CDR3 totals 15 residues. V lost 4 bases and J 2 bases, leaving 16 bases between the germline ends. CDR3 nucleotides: TGTGCCAGCAGCCCAGGGGTCACTAGGACCTACGAGCAGTACTTC. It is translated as CASSPGVTRTYEQYF. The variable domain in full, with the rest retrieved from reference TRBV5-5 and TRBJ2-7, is DAGVTQSPTHLIKTRGQQVTLRCSPISGHKSVSWYQQVLGQGPQFIFQYYEKEERGRGNFPDRFSARQFPNYSSELNVNALLLGDSALYLCASSPGVTRTYEQYFGPGTRLTVT.

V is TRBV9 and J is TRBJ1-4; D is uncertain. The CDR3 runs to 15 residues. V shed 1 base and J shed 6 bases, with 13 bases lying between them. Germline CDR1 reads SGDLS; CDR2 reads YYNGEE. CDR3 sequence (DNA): TGTGCCAGCAGCGTAACCGGGAGCAGTTATGAAAAACTGTTTTTT. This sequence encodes CASSVTGSSYEKLFF. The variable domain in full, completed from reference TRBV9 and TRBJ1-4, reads DSGVTQTPKHLITATGQRVTLRCSPRSGDLSVYWYQQSLDQGLQFLIQYYNGEERAKGNILERFSAQQFPDLHSELNLSSLELGDSALYFCASSVTGSSYEKLFFGSGTQLSVL.

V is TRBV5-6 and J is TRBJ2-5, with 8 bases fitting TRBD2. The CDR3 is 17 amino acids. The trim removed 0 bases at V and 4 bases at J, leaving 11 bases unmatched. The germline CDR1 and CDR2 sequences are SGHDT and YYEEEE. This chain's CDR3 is CASSLATSGYSGETQYF. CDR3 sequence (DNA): TGTGCCAGCAGCTTGGCTACTAGCGGTTACTCGGGAGAGACCCAGTACTTC.

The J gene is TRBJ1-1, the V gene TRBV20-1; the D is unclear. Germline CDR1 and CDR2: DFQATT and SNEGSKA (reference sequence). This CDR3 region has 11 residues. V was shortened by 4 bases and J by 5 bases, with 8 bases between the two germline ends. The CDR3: CSATGTTEAFF. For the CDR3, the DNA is TGCAGTGCTACGGGTACAACTGAAGCTTTCTTT.

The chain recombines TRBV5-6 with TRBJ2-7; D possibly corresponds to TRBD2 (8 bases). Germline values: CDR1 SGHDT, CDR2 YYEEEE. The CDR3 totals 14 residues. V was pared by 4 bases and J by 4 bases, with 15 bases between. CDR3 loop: CASSREGTVYEQYF. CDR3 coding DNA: TGTGCCAGCAGCCGGGAGGGGACAGTGTACGAGCAGTACTTC.

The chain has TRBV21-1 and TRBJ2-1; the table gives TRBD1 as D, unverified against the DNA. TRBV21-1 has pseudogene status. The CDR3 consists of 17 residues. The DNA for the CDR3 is TGTGCCAGCAGCAAATTTTGCCTGGTAAGGGGGCCCAATGAGCAGTTCTTC. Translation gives CASSKFCLVRGPNEQFF.

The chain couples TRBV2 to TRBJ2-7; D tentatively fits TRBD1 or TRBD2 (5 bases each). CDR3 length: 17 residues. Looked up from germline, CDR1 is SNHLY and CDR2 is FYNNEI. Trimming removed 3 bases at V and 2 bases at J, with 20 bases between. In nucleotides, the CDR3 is TGTGCCAGCAGTGACGTAATCTCGAGGGGATATCCCTACGAGCAGTACTTC. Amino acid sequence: CASSDVISRGYPYEQYF. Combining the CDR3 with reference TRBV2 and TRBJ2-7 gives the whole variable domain EPEVTQTPSHQVTQMGQEVILRCVPISNHLYFYWYRQILGQKVEFLVSFYNNEISEKSEIFDDQFSVERPDGSNFTLKIRSTKLEDSAMYFCASSDVISRGYPYEQYFGPGTRLTVT.

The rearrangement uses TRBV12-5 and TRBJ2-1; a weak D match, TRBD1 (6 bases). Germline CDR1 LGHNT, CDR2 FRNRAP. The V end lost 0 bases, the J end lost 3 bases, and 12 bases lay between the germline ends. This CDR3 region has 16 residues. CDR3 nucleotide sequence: TGTGCTAGTGGTTTGGTACCGGGACACAGCTACAATGAGCAGTTCTTC. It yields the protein CASGLVPGHSYNEQFF.